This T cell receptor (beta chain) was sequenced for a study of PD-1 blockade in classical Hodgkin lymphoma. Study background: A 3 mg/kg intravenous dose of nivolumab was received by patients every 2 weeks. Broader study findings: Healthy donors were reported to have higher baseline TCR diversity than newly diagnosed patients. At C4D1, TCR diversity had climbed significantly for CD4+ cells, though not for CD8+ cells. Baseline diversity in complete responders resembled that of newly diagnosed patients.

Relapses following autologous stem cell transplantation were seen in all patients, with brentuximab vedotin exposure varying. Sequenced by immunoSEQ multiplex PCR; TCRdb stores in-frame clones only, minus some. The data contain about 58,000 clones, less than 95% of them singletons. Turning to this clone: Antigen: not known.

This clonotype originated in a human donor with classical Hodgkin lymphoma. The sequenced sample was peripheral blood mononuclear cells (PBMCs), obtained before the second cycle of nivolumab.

The CDR3 sequence: CASSYFLETQYF. For the CDR3, the DNA is TGTGCCAGCAGTTACTTTCTAGAGACCCAGTACTTC. The rearrangement uses TRBV6-6 and TRBJ2-5; D unclear. The length of the CDR3 is 12 residues. Deletions cut 1 base from V and 4 bases from J, with 4 bases between. Germline lookup yields CDR1 MNHNY and CDR2 SVGAGI (reference sequence).